Presented here are 15 T cell receptor beta chains from one specimen sequenced in a study of T-cell memory formation after mild COVID-19. TCRdb used MiXCR to reprocess the 5' RACE reads, holding one entry per CDR3 protein. The sample contains around 200,000 distinct CDR3 sequences, approximately 17% of which appear only once. Sample: PBMCs or a T cell subset sorted from them (not recorded which). These receptors all stem from a man between 18 and 29 years old who had mild COVID-19 (a few samples of this study predate the infection). Cell type and time point are not known.

The J gene is TRBJ2-1, the V gene TRBV27; 7 bases are shared with TRBD2. V lost 7 bases to trimming and J lost 2 bases; unmatched junction nucleotides: 8. Per germline, CDR1 MNHEY and CDR2 SMNVEV (reference sequence). The CDR3 spans 15 residues. The CDR3 loop reads CASKPLGLAYNEQFF. CDR3 coding DNA: TGTGCCAGCAAACCATTAGGACTAGCCTACAATGAGCAGTTCTTC.

This clonotype was recorded a few times. V and J are TRBV7-2 and TRBJ2-1; D ambiguous. The CDR3 extends over 12 amino acids. Trimming took 1 base from V and 16 from J, leaving 14 bases between them. CDR1 and CDR2 (germline): SGHTA, FQGNSA. DNA for the CDR3: TGTGCCAGCAGCTTAGTACAGCATACCGTTTTCTTC. Amino acids: CASSLVQHTVFF.

This clonotype was counted only a few times. The rearrangement joins TRBV5-5 to TRBJ1-2, with 8 bases matching TRBD1. With V trimmed by 2 bases and J by 4 bases, 10 bases remained unmatched. From germline, CDR1 is SGHKS and CDR2 YYEKEE (reference sequence). There are 16 residues in the CDR3. The CDR3 sequence is CASSLGVGQGAYGYTF. CDR3 coding DNA: TGTGCCAGCAGCTTAGGAGTTGGACAGGGCGCCTATGGCTACACCTTC.

The rearrangement links TRBV7-9 to TRBJ1-1; tentatively, D is TRBD1 (5 bases). The CDR3 extends over 16 amino acids. The germline V gene has CDR1 SEHNR and CDR2 FQNEAQ (reference sequence). The V and J ends lost 1 base and 3 bases respectively, with 15 bases between them. CDR3 sequence (DNA): TGTGCCAGCAGCTTAGGAACCAGGGAGAGGGACACTGAAGCTTTCTTT. It yields the protein CASSLGTRERDTEAFF.

The V gene is TRBV12-3 or TRBV12-4, the J gene TRBJ2-2; D might be TRBD1 or TRBD2, each matching 5 bases. The CDR3 covers 14 residues. Trimming removed 8 bases at V and 4 bases at J, with 14 bases between. CDR3 residues: CASRGREVTGELFF. The CDR3 DNA is TGTGCCAGCCGGGGCAGAGAGGTCACCGGGGAGCTGTTTTTT.

This clonotype was seen only a few times. V and J are TRBV18 and TRBJ1-2; D gene unclear. Trimming pared 3 bases from V and 5 bases from J, leaving 13 bases between. The CDR3 is 14 amino acids. The germline V gene has CDR1 KGHSH and CDR2 LQKENI. The CDR3 spells CASSPVAGAYGYTF. Here the CDR3 DNA reads TGTGCCAGCTCACCGGTAGCAGGCGCGTATGGCTACACCTTC.

The V call is TRBV9, the J call TRBJ2-1, with 8 bases matching TRBD2. J was trimmed by 4 bases and V by 1 base; bases with no gene match: 7. CDR3 length equals 16 residues. Germline V gene lookup returns CDR1 SGDLS and CDR2 YYNGEE. For the CDR3, the DNA is TGTGCCAGCAGCGTAATGTCGATAGCGGGATACAATGAGCAGTTCTTC. It is translated as CASSVMSIAGYNEQFF.

J is TRBJ2-2 and V is TRBV5-4, with a tentative D call TRBD1 (6 bases). The CDR3 is 14 amino acids. Trimming took 6 bases from V and 1 from J, leaving 10 bases between them. Germline CDR1 is SGHNT and CDR2 is YYREEE (reference sequence). CDR3 in amino acids: CASTPGQNTGELFF. CDR3 nucleotide sequence: TGTGCCAGCACCCCGGGACAGAACACCGGGGAGCTGTTTTTT.

This clonotype has just a few counts. This sequence joins TRBV7-3 and TRBJ1-2, with 8 bases that match TRBD1. The CDR3 is 13 residues long. Unmatched junction bases numbered 5, after V lost 3 bases and J lost 8 bases. CDR1 SGHTA and CDR2 FQGTGA come from the germline V gene. The chain's CDR3 is CASSFVTGDGYTF. Written as DNA, the CDR3 is TGTGCCAGCAGCTTCGTGACAGGGGACGGCTACACCTTC.

This clonotype was found a few times. The chain combines TRBV6-2 or TRBV6-3 with TRBJ2-2; 7 positions agree with TRBD1. V lost 0 bases, J lost 3 bases, and 4 bases stayed unmatched. CDR1 MNHEY and CDR2 SVGEGT come from the germline V gene. This CDR3 has 16 amino acids. CDR3 residues: CASSYSTGLDTGELFF. CDR3 bases: TGTGCCAGCAGTTACTCGACAGGGTTGGACACCGGGGAGCTGTTTTTT.

This sequence joins TRBV29-1 and TRBJ2-5; D gene ambiguous. Germline assignment: CDR1 SQVTM and CDR2 ANQGSEA. Trimming removed 3 bases from V and 4 bases from J, with 18 bases in between. This CDR3 is 15 amino acids long. The CDR3 spells CSVDLGEATPETQYF. The CDR3 nucleotides read TGCAGCGTTGATCTCGGAGAAGCGACCCCAGAGACCCAGTACTTC.

This rearrangement joins TRBV7-3 to TRBJ1-1; 8 nucleotides align to TRBD1. This CDR3 is built from 15 residues. The J segment lost 4 bases and the V segment lost 5 bases, leaving 9 bases of the junction unmatched. Per the germline V gene, CDR1 is SGHTA and CDR2 is FQGTGA. CDR3 in amino acids: CASSAETGAFTEAFF. In DNA form, the CDR3 reads TGTGCCAGCAGCGCGGAGACAGGGGCATTCACTGAAGCTTTCTTT.

This clonotype was recorded a few times. The junction shows a germline mismatch at one end, possibly a read error. V is TRBV7-9 and J is TRBJ2-1; TRBD1 aligns across 9 bases. Germline CDR1 SEHNR, CDR2 FQNEAQ (reference sequence). CDR3 length: 16 amino acids. Here the CDR3 reads CASSLAWDRAANEQFF. CDR3 in DNA: TGTGCCAGCAGCCTAGCCTGGGACAGGGCGGCCAATGAGCAGTTCTTC.

This chain joins TRBV6-6 and TRBJ1-1; tentatively, D is TRBD1 (5 bases). This CDR3 spans 13 amino acids. CDR1 is MNHNY and CDR2 is SVGAGI in the germline V gene (reference sequence). Between the trimmed V and J ends, which lost 2 bases and 10 bases, there was a span of 14 bases. The CDR3 protein is CASSYPTWRGAFF. CDR3 in DNA: TGTGCCAGCAGTTACCCGACCTGGAGGGGAGCTTTCTTT.

J is TRBJ1-2 and V is TRBV20-1; unclear D gene. The ends were cut back, 0 bases at V and 4 bases at J, with 9 bases in the middle. CDR1 and CDR2 (germline): DFQATT, SNEGSKA (reference sequence). The CDR3 runs 13 residues. The CDR3 DNA reads TGCAGTGCTAGAGATCTGCAGATCTATGGCTACACCTTC. Its protein is CSARDLQIYGYTF.